Detailed here is one TCR beta chain. No antigen is known for it. Enrollment shut out patients with autoimmune disease history or systemic immunosuppression. The data belong to a study of OX40 agonist ivuxolimab in advanced cancers. The CDR3 is made up of 14 amino acids. Profiled with immunoSEQ multiplex PCR; TCRdb holds only in-frame clones, not every one. The repertoire consists of 65,000 to 80,000 clones, with roughly 90% occurring once and the leading ten covering roughly 0.69%. General study points: The expanded peripheral T cells' antigen specificity was not determined.

Sequenced here: CD4+ or CD8+ T cells sorted from blood, sampled in a trial of the OX40 agonist ivuxolimab. This chain connects TRBV21-1 to TRBJ2-7; the table's D call of TRBD2 was not tested on the DNA. TRBV21-1 is noted as a pseudogene. This TCR was recovered from an adult with an advanced solid tumor such as melanoma, head and neck, liver or kidney cancer. This chain's CDR3 is CASSKYRLAGEQYF. The CDR3 DNA is TGTGCCAGCAGCAAATATAGGTTAGCGGGAGAGCAGTACTTC.